The 30 T cell receptor beta chains presented below share a single source sample, sequenced in a study of T-cell reconstitution after alpha-beta-depleted transplantation in children. A TCRbeta library incorporating unique molecular identifiers was prepared. One entry per CDR3 protein results from TCRdb running MiXCR on the PCR reads. Here the sample spans about 460,000 distinct CDR3 sequences, over 9.5% being singletons. The sequencing used PBMCs, collected before TCRalphabeta/CD19-depleted stem cell transplant. These receptors were collected from a child under 10 years old with inherited bone marrow failure, due to receive a stem cell transplant.

The chain recombines TRBV2 with TRBJ2-1; D ambiguous. This CDR3 region has 13 residues. Germline CDR1 SNHLY, CDR2 FYNNEI. Trimming removed 4 bases at V and 5 bases at J, with 9 bases between. The CDR3 region is CASSVGLNNEQFF. CDR3 nucleotide sequence: TGTGCCAGCAGTGTGGGTCTTAACAATGAGCAGTTCTTC.

This clonotype occurred once. A much larger clone differs by one base, so this may be a read error. The chain has TRBV7-9 and TRBJ2-2; D gene uncertain. Per the germline V gene, CDR1 is SEHNR and CDR2 is FQNEAQ (reference sequence). The length of the CDR3 is 12 residues. The CDR3: CASSLAHGQLFF. In nucleotides, the CDR3 is TGTGCCAGCAGCTTAGCGCACGGGCAGCTGTTTTTT. The complete variable domain, with remaining parts taken from reference TRBV7-9 and TRBJ2-2, reads DTGVSQNPRHKITKRGQNVTFRCDPISEHNRLYWYRQTLGQGPEFLTYFQNEAQLEKSRLLSDRFSAERPKGSFSTLEIQRTEQGDSAMYLCASSLAHGQLFFGEGSRLTVL.

The V gene is TRBV5-1, the J gene TRBJ1-1; 8 nucleotides line up with TRBD1. Germline trimming cut 4 bases from V and 0 bases from J; bases unmatched to any gene: 8. CDR3 length: 16 amino acids. Germline lookup yields CDR1 SGHRS and CDR2 YFSETQ. The DNA of the CDR3 is TGCGCCAGCAGCACATACTCCAGGGGGCTGAACACTGAAGCTTTCTTT. Translated, it gives CASSTYSRGLNTEAFF.

A remark on this clonotype: This clone may be a read error of a much larger clone one base away. The chain combines TRBV20-1 with TRBJ1-5, with 8 bases identical to TRBD1. Germline CDR1 DFQATT, CDR2 SNEGSKA (reference sequence). The CDR3 loop spans 15 amino acids. For the CDR3, the DNA is TGCAGTGCTAGAGATTTGAGGACAGGGAATCAGACCCAGCATTTT. Its translation: CSARDLRTGNQTQHF.

There are many counts of this clonotype. The chain couples TRBV5-1 to TRBJ2-1; no clear D gene. Between the trimmed V and J ends, which lost 5 bases and 9 bases, there was a span of 12 bases. The germline gives CDR1 SGHRS, CDR2 YFSETQ. This CDR3 has 12 residues. The CDR3 is CASRPVGGEQFF. For the CDR3, the DNA is TGCGCCAGCAGACCAGTCGGTGGTGAGCAGTTCTTC. The full variable domain, rest sourced from reference TRBV5-1 and TRBJ2-1, is KAGVTQTPRYLIKTRGQQVTLSCSPISGHRSVSWYQQTPGQGLQFLFEYFSETQRNKGNFPGRFSGRQFSNSRSEMNVSTLELGDSALYLCASRPVGGEQFFGPGTRLTVL.

This clonotype was recorded many times. V usage is TRBV29-1 and J usage is TRBJ1-1; 7 bases are a match to TRBD1. The CDR3 is 12 amino acids. V was clipped by 7 bases and J by 7 bases; unmatched bases: 9. CDR1 is SQVTM, CDR2 ANQGSEA, per germline. CDR3 in amino acids: CSERQGLVEAFF. The CDR3 DNA sequence: TGCAGCGAAAGACAGGGACTTGTTGAAGCTTTCTTT.

This clonotype was seen at least ten times. V gene TRBV27 combines with J gene TRBJ1-1; D is unclear. The CDR3 contains 13 residues. Trimming cost V 5 bases and J 7 bases, with 14 bases left between them. Germline V lookup: CDR1 MNHEY, CDR2 SMNVEV (reference sequence). CDR3 DNA sequence: TGTGCCAGCAGTCCGTCGGTGGGGTATGAAGCTTTCTTT. Encoded protein: CASSPSVGYEAFF.

This sequence joins TRBV19 and TRBJ2-1; 8 bases agree with TRBD2. This CDR3 has 17 amino acids. J lost 6 bases, V lost 1 base, and 11 bases had no gene match. The germline gives CDR1 LNHDA, CDR2 SQIVND (reference sequence). The CDR3 sequence: CASSIGGGGRKLNEQFF. For the CDR3, the DNA is TGTGCCAGTAGTATAGGTGGGGGCGGGAGGAAGCTCAATGAGCAGTTCTTC.

A few counts support this clonotype. The J gene is TRBJ2-6, the V gene TRBV20-1; 10 bases match TRBD2. Germline trimming cut 5 bases from V and 0 bases from J; bases unmatched to any gene: 7. The V gene's germline CDR1 is DFQATT and CDR2 SNEGSKA (reference sequence). The CDR3 is 17 residues long. The CDR3 sequence is CSALLAGPSSGANVLTF. Here the CDR3 DNA reads TGCAGTGCTCTACTAGCGGGGCCTTCCTCTGGGGCCAACGTCCTGACTTTC.

This clonotype was observed at least ten times. The chain combines TRBV4-2 with TRBJ2-3, with D unclear. Per the germline V gene, CDR1 is LGHNA and CDR2 is YNFKEQ. The ends were cut back, 0 bases at V and 2 bases at J, with 6 bases in the middle. CDR3 length: 14 amino acids. CDR3 residues: CASSQELLTDTQYF. In nucleotides, the CDR3 is TGTGCCAGCAGCCAAGAGCTTCTCACAGATACGCAGTATTTT.

This clonotype has ten or more counts. The rearrangement links TRBV4-1 to TRBJ2-2; 11 bases map to TRBD2. Germline V lookup: CDR1 MGHRA, CDR2 YSYEKL. Unmatched junction bases numbered 13, after V lost 0 bases and J lost 1 base. The CDR3 consists of 21 residues. The CDR3 reads CASSQDIRLAGPLENTGELFF. CDR3 DNA: TGCGCCAGCAGCCAAGATATAAGACTAGCGGGACCACTAGAGAACACCGGGGAGCTGTTTTTT.

The rearrangement joins TRBV12-3 or TRBV12-4 to TRBJ2-7; 7 positions match TRBD1. V dropped 5 bases and J dropped 0; count of bases not matched to a gene: 4. The CDR3 loop spans 14 amino acids. The CDR3: CASSDGDSSYEQYF. The CDR3 bases are TGTGCCAGCAGTGACGGGGACAGCTCCTACGAGCAGTACTTC.

This clonotype was observed many times. The V gene is TRBV12-3 or TRBV12-4, the J gene TRBJ2-1; D gene uncertain. V lost 6 bases, J lost 9 bases, and 12 bases lay in between. The CDR3 covers 12 residues. CDR3 amino acids: CASRLIAVEQFF. CDR3 DNA: TGTGCCAGCAGACTAATAGCTGTTGAGCAGTTCTTC.

This clonotype occurred many times. The chain couples TRBV7-9 to TRBJ1-1; D remains ambiguous. The CDR3 totals 13 residues. CDR1 SEHNR and CDR2 FQNEAQ come from the germline V gene (reference sequence). V was cut by 6 bases and J by 1 base, with 9 bases left in between. The CDR3 is CASSWQQNTEAFF. DNA of the CDR3: TGTGCCAGCAGTTGGCAGCAGAACACTGAAGCTTTCTTT.

This clonotype was seen ten or more times. The gene calls are TRBV4-1 and TRBJ2-5; 9 nucleotides agree with TRBD1. The V segment lost 1 base and the J segment 4 bases; nucleotides outside the gene matches: 4. Looked up from germline, CDR1 is MGHRA and CDR2 is YSYEKL. The CDR3 length is 15 residues. The chain's CDR3 is CASSQGTGVGETQYF. DNA of the CDR3: TGCGCCAGCAGCCAAGGGACAGGGGTAGGAGAGACCCAGTACTTC.

This clonotype was recorded many times. The chain employs TRBV6-1 and TRBJ1-2; 11 nucleotides match TRBD1. The CDR3 is made up of 15 amino acids. Per the germline V gene, CDR1 is MNHNS and CDR2 is SASEGT. Unmatched junction bases numbered 11, after V lost 6 bases and J lost 8 bases. The CDR3 here is CASRQPGQGGEGYTF. Here the CDR3 DNA reads TGTGCCAGCAGACAACCGGGACAGGGGGGCGAAGGCTACACCTTC.

The table lists this clonotype with many counts. This chain connects TRBV6-2 or TRBV6-3 to TRBJ2-1; D is unresolved. CDR3 size: 12 residues. The V end lost 7 bases, the J end lost 5 bases, and 9 bases lay between the germline ends. Germline lookup yields CDR1 MNHEY and CDR2 SVGEGT. CDR3: CASKAANNEQFF. In DNA, the CDR3 is TGTGCCAGCAAAGCAGCGAACAATGAGCAGTTCTTC.

The rearrangement links TRBV28 to TRBJ2-1, with D tentatively TRBD1 (5 bases). The CDR3 is 14 amino acids. Germline V gives CDR1 MDHEN, CDR2 SYDVKM. V lost 4 bases to trimming and J lost 6 bases, with 13 bases between them. CDR3 coding DNA: TGTGCCAGCAGTTACATGTCCAGGGCCAATGAGCAGTTCTTC. Translation gives CASSYMSRANEQFF.

V is TRBV9 and J is TRBJ1-2; unclear D gene. Trimming took 4 bases from V and 4 from J, leaving 8 bases between them. The CDR3 loop spans 12 amino acids. Germline V gene lookup returns CDR1 SGDLS and CDR2 YYNGEE. The CDR3 here is CASSMTGYGYTF. The DNA of the CDR3 is TGTGCCAGCAGCATGACCGGCTATGGCTACACCTTC. Using reference TRBV9 and TRBJ1-2 for the parts outside the CDR3, the full variable domain is DSGVTQTPKHLITATGQRVTLRCSPRSGDLSVYWYQQSLDQGLQFLIQYYNGEERAKGNILERFSAQQFPDLHSELNLSSLELGDSALYFCASSMTGYGYTFGSGTRLTVV.

There are many counts of this clonotype. The gene calls are TRBV5-5 and TRBJ1-5; D gene uncertain. V was trimmed by 0 bases and J by 7 bases, leaving 11 bases between them. The CDR3 loop spans 14 amino acids. In germline, CDR1 is SGHKS, CDR2 YYEKEE (reference sequence). The CDR3 spells CASSLDSRGQPQHF. Written as DNA, the CDR3 is TGTGCCAGCAGCTTGGATTCCCGAGGGCAGCCCCAGCATTTT.

This clonotype has ten or more counts. This chain joins TRBV11-2 and TRBJ2-1; no firm D call. Trimming removed 5 bases at V and 2 bases at J, with 16 bases between. CDR3 size: 16 residues. Germline loops: CDR1 SGHAT, CDR2 FQNNGV. The CDR3 bases are TGTGCCAGCAGCCCCCCAGTCCCTAAAACCTACAATGAGCAGTTCTTC. Its protein is CASSPPVPKTYNEQFF.

The chain carries TRBV12-3 or TRBV12-4 and TRBJ1-1; TRBD1 is a possible D gene (6 bases). The CDR3 sequence is 16 residues long. The V end was cut by 5 bases, the J end by 0 bases, with 16 bases between. The CDR3 sequence: CASSNLRGRVNTEAFF. The CDR3 bases are TGTGCCAGCAGTAATCTCAGGGGAAGGGTGAACACTGAAGCTTTCTTT.

This clonotype was detected many times. This chain joins TRBV27 and TRBJ2-7, with D uncertain. This CDR3 region has 13 residues. The V and J ends lost 5 bases and 7 bases respectively, with 15 bases between them. Germline CDR1 is MNHEY and CDR2 is SMNVEV (reference sequence). In nucleotides, the CDR3 is TGTGCCAGCAGTCCCCAAGCCTGGTGGGAGCAGTACTTC. Its protein is CASSPQAWWEQYF.

In this sample, this clonotype turned up a few times. The gene calls are TRBV27 and TRBJ2-1, with 11 bases that match TRBD2. The CDR3 length is 16 residues. V lost 5 bases, J lost 5 bases, and 8 bases stayed unmatched. Germline CDR1 reads MNHEY; CDR2 reads SMNVEV (reference sequence). CDR3 loop: CASSKKGTSGDNEQFF. In nucleotides, the CDR3 is TGTGCCAGCAGTAAAAAGGGGACTAGCGGTGACAATGAGCAGTTCTTC.

This clonotype was seen more than once but under ten times. CDR3 in amino acids: CSARDPGLVRLPQYF. The CDR3 DNA reads as TGCAGTGCTAGAGATCCAGGACTAGTTCGGCTCCCGCAGTACTTC. The gene calls are TRBV20-1 and TRBJ2-7, with 7 bases aligning to TRBD2. The junction had 14 bases not matched to a gene; V was cut back by 0 bases and J by 9 bases. This CDR3 has 15 residues. Germline V CDR1 and CDR2: DFQATT, SNEGSKA (reference sequence).

V usage is TRBV5-1 and J usage is TRBJ2-1; D is possibly TRBD2 (6 bases). The CDR3 loop spans 14 amino acids. The germline V gene encodes CDR1 SGHRS and CDR2 YFSETQ. Between the trimmed V and J ends, which lost 5 bases and 2 bases, there was a span of 11 bases. CDR3 DNA: TGCGCCAGCAGTCACGGGAGTCCCTACAATGAGCAGTTCTTC. It translates to CASSHGSPYNEQFF. The whole variable domain, filled in from reference TRBV5-1 and TRBJ2-1, reads KAGVTQTPRYLIKTRGQQVTLSCSPISGHRSVSWYQQTPGQGLQFLFEYFSETQRNKGNFPGRFSGRQFSNSRSEMNVSTLELGDSALYLCASSHGSPYNEQFFGPGTRLTVL.

This clonotype was seen just once. A read error may explain this, as a much larger clone is one base away. The genes are TRBV20-1 and TRBJ1-5; tentative D call: TRBD1 (5 bases). The length of the CDR3 is 13 residues. V was trimmed by 5 bases and J by 7 bases, leaving 15 bases between them. Germline V gene lookup returns CDR1 DFQATT and CDR2 SNEGSKA (reference sequence). The CDR3 reads CSAAGSLWQPQHF. CDR3 DNA: TGCAGTGCTGCAGGGTCGCTCTGGCAGCCCCAGCATTTT.

There are many counts of this clonotype. The V and J genes are TRBV6-5 and TRBJ2-3, with 8 bases matching TRBD2. This CDR3 has 17 amino acids. The V segment lost 2 bases and the J segment 0 bases; nucleotides outside the gene matches: 7. Germline V gene sequence: CDR1 MNHEY, CDR2 SVGAGI. In nucleotides, the CDR3 is TGTGCCAGCAGTTACGATCTCGGGACTAGTAGCACAGATACGCAGTATTTT. The encoded protein is CASSYDLGTSSTDTQYF.

This clonotype was counted ten times or more. This sequence joins TRBV6-1 and TRBJ2-5; D is unclear. In germline, CDR1 is MNHNS, CDR2 SASEGT. V was trimmed by 5 bases and J by 7 bases, leaving 14 bases between them. The CDR3 length is 13 residues. The CDR3 coding sequence is TGTGCCAGCAGTCCAACAGTAGATGGGACCCAGTACTTC. Translated: CASSPTVDGTQYF.

This clonotype was picked up a small number of times. This sequence joins TRBV11-2 and TRBJ2-7, with a tentative D call TRBD1 (6 bases). V was trimmed by 2 bases and J by 7 bases, leaving 21 bases between them. The CDR3 loop spans 16 amino acids. Germline V gene data show CDR1 as SGHAT and CDR2 as FQNNGV. Written as DNA, the CDR3 is TGTGCCAGCAGCTTACGTCCCAGGGGCTCTTGGGGGGAGCAGTACTTC. Its protein is CASSLRPRGSWGEQYF.